This T cell receptor (beta chain) came from a study of Graves' ophthalmopathy and Graves' hyperthyroidism. Overall study context: There was a collection of peripheral blood at initial diagnosis, before any treatment.

The study amplified TCR beta CDR3 regions using RNA transcripts. The workflow started with a first-round RT-PCR run with HTBI primers and then moved on to a second-round multiplex PCR. Via MiXCR, TCRdb re-called the multiplex PCR reads, giving one row per CDR3 protein. The sample has some 150,000 distinct CDR3 sequences; roughly 36% are singletons. Among the exclusions were patients with other autoimmune diseases, uncontrolled infections, pregnancy or lactation. The diagnosis combined clinical symptoms, thyroxine, TRAb, thyroid ultrasound and orbital computed tomography scans. PBMCs originated in more than 7.5 ml of fresh peripheral blood. This clonotype occurred many times. The junction had 5 bases not matched to a gene; V was cut back by 0 bases and J by 6 bases. The germline CDR1 and CDR2 sequences are MDHEN and SYDVKM. This CDR3 has 17 residues.

The source material was peripheral blood. The TCR was taken from a man between 25 and 39 years old with Graves' ophthalmopathy. V is TRBV28 and J is TRBJ2-2; 12 bases line up with TRBD2. CDR3 region: CASSLWSLAGGPGELFF. CDR3 coding DNA: TGTGCCAGCAGTTTATGGAGTCTAGCGGGAGGGCCCGGGGAGCTGTTTTTT.